This T cell receptor beta chain originates from a study of beta chain features in type 1 diabetes. In the study overall: All samples together contributed 107,917,701 sorted cells for examination.

Study results and caveats: Patients with Type 1 diabetes showed moderately but significantly shorter TCRB CDR3s in all four CD4+ subsets. VDJ junctions sequenced from type 1 diabetes patients showed fewer insertions and more deletions.

The investigators reverse transcribed all of the isolated RNA, so they sequenced expressed TCRB transcripts. The table came from immunoSEQ multiplex PCR; TCRdb's copy has only in-frame clones and leaves some out. The table includes roughly 730,000 clones, roughly an eighth detected once. As concerns this clone: The target antigen is unknown.

Trimming removed 5 bases at V and 4 bases at J, with 14 bases between. The CDR3 loop spans 14 amino acids. The germline V gene encodes CDR1 LNHDA and CDR2 SQIVND (reference sequence). This TCR was sampled from a man aged 18 to 29 with type 1 diabetes. The sample consisted of naive CD4+ T cells from blood. V and J are TRBV19 and TRBJ1-2; perhaps TRBD1 as D (5 bases). CDR3 sequence reads: CASSDLGATYGYTF. The CDR3 coding sequence is TGTGCCAGTAGTGATCTCGGGGCCACCTATGGCTACACCTTC.